This TCR beta chain comes out of a study of technical replicates of blood from a few donors. Profiling relied on immunoSEQ multiplex PCR, and the TCRdb table lists in-frame clones only, not all of them. The sample records about 73,000 clones, about 92% being singletons. The CDR3 spans 15 residues. Germline V lookup: CDR1 MNHNY, CDR2 SVGAGI (reference sequence). V lost 2 bases and J 3 bases, leaving 11 bases between the germline ends. The sample taken for sequencing was T cells isolated from PBMCs. This chain uses TRBV6-6 with TRBJ1-5; a possible D gene is TRBD1 (5 bases). The sequence was obtained from a human donor in good health. The CDR3: CASSYGSGNNQPQHF. The CDR3 DNA reads as TGTGCCAGCAGTTACGGCTCAGGGAACAATCAGCCCCAGCATTTT.